This T cell receptor beta chain comes out of a study of neurological immune-mediated disorders. Study-level points and caveats: None of the CDR3 amino acid sequences in expanded clones turned up in more than one subject, which points to private repertoires in all groups.

V lost 1 base and J lost 7; bases outside the gene matches: 5. This CDR3 spans 14 amino acids. The germline V gene encodes CDR1 SGHTA and CDR2 FQGTGA. TCRdb re-called the 5' RACE reads through MiXCR, storing one row per CDR3 protein. The sample consists of 70,000 to 95,000 distinct CDR3 sequences, about 13% of them appearing once. Only a few counts were recorded for this clonotype. Its antigen is still unknown. Time point described: longitudinal time-point 2. The sequencing input was PBMCs. The chain links TRBV7-3 to TRBJ1-1; 8 bases align to TRBD1. The clonotype comes from a female donor with HTLV-1-associated myelopathy (HAM/TSP). The CDR3 nucleotides are TGTGCCAGCAGCTTAATCCGGACAGGGAATGAAGCTTTCTTT. Encoded protein: CASSLIRTGNEAFF.